This entry features one T cell receptor (beta chain) sequence. What this receptor recognizes is not known. Base quality data are lacking; no much larger clone is found one base away. This record comes from a study of T cells in localized non-small cell lung cancer (dated by TCRdb to about 2020). About the full investigation: The study examined T cell repertoires in under 300 patients with early-stage NSCLC and compared tumors with uninvolved tumor-adjacent lungs. The cohort was made up of 200 to 250 treatment-naive NSCLC patients whose localized lung tumors had been resected. The mean age of the NSCLC patients was about 67 years, with approximately 130 men and around 99 women.

Trimming at the junction amounts to 1 base on V and 6 bases on J, and the germline ends lie 13 bases apart. CDR3 length: 15 amino acids, cysteine to phenylalanine. Only the CDR3 region is kept as DNA, spanning 45 bases read in frame from base 1. The germline V gene sets CDR1 to MGHRA and CDR2 to YSYEKL. At diagnosis, tumor, uninvolved tumor-adjacent lung and peripheral blood were collected and then preserved as a mix of FFPE and fresh-frozen material. For TCR repertoire profiling, blood samples were analyzed in the form of peripheral blood mononuclear cells. Results the study describes overall, beyond this receptor: Because of the exploratory design, TCR variables were selected using unadjusted p-values without false-discovery rate correction. A median of around 50 of the top 100 tumor clones turned up in the paired uninvolved adjacent lung, and fewer than 35 of those clones also ranked among the top 100 of that same adjacent lung. Multi-region tumor sequencing was not performed, so intratumor heterogeneity could not be excluded. Higher blood T cell density associated with longer overall survival, while higher adjacent-lung clonality associated with shorter survival. Uninvolved tumor-adjacent lung showed the highest T cell clonality, higher than tumor, which suggests more focused antigenic responses in the uninvolved tumor-adjacent lung.

TCR beta CDR3 regions were sequenced from DNA using the immunoSEQ Assay. The published analysis was carried out like this. T cell density was computed as TCR beta template counts normalized to usable DNA estimated by amplifying housekeeping genes. Richness was estimated using the preseqR package, with extrapolation to 400,000 templates for PBMC samples and to 120,000 templates for tissue samples. Clonality was taken to be one minus Pielou's evenness. Tissue-enriched TCRs were identified through differential abundance testing performed on productive amino-acid clonotypes, with a minimum total count of 5 and an alpha of 0.1. The Jaccard Index and the Morisita Overlap Index were used to measure how much the repertoires overlapped between compartments. GLIPH clustered TCR beta CDR3s with public tetramer-defined viral CDR3s; viral motifs required at least three viral sequences plus V-gene enrichment. The table was pulled from immuneACCESS by TCRdb, which kept in-frame rearrangements only. Such tables lose some clones; where checked, under half of the loss comes from unresolved V genes, and the rest has no known cause. V and J calls and clone size come straight from that table; D and trimming were deduced from the DNA. The sample data list about 31,000 clones, and 88% of these were observed just once. The ten most abundant clones make up under 5.5% of the sample.

This clonotype originated in a woman aged 40-69 years with stage III lung adenocarcinoma. The chain couples TRBV4-1 to TRBJ1-5, with TRBD1 tentatively as D gene (6 bases match). The source was peripheral blood mononuclear cells, collected before any cancer treatment. The DNA sequence follows: TGCGCCAGCAGCCAAGGGTTCACAGGGATTCAGCCCCAGCATTTT. This translates into CASSQGFTGIQPQHF.